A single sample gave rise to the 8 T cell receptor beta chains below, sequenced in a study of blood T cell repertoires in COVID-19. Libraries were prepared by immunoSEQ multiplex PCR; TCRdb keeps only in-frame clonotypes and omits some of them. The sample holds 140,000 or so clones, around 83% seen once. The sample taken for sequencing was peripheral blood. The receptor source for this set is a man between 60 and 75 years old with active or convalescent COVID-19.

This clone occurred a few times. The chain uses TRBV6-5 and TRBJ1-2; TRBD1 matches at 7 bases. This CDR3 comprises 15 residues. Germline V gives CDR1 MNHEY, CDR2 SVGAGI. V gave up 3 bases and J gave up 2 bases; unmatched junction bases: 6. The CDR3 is CASSYGQGGNYGYTF. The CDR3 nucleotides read TGTGCCAGCAGTTATGGGCAGGGGGGCAACTATGGCTACACCTTC.

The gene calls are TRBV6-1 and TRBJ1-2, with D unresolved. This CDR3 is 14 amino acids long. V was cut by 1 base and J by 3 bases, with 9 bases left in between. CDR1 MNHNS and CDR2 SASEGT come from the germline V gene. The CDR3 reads CASSEVVGDYGYTF. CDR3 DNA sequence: TGTGCCAGCAGTGAAGTCGTTGGAGACTATGGCTACACCTTC.

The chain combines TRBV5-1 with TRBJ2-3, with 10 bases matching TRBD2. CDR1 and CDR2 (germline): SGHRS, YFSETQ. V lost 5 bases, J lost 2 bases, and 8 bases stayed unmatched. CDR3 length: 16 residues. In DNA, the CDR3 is TGCGCCAGCAGTTATAGCGGGGGGCGGTCCACAGATACGCAGTATTTT. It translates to CASSYSGGRSTDTQYF.

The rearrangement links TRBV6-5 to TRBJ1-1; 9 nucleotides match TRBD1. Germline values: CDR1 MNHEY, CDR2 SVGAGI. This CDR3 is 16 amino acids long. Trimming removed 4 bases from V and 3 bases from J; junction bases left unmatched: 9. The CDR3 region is CASSFYRGQGYTEAFF. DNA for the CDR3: TGTGCCAGCAGTTTCTACCGCGGACAGGGGTACACTGAAGCTTTCTTT.

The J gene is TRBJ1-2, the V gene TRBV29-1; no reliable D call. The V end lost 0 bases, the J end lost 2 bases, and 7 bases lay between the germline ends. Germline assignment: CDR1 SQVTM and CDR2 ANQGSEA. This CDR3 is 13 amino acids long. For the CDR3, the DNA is TGCAGCGTTGAAGAGGGCGGGAACTATGGCTACACCTTC. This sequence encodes CSVEEGGNYGYTF.

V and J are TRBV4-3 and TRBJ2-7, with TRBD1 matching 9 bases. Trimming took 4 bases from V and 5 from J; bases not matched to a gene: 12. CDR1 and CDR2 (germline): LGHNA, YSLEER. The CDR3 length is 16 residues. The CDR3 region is CASSPYTGTGNDEQYF. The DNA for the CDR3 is TGCGCCAGCAGCCCATATACCGGGACAGGGAACGACGAGCAGTACTTC.

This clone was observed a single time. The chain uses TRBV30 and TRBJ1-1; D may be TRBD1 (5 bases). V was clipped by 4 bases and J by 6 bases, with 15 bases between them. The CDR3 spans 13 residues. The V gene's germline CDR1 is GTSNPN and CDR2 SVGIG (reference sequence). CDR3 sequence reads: CAWKILRGSEAFF. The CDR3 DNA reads TGTGCCTGGAAAATACTTAGGGGCTCTGAAGCTTTCTTT.

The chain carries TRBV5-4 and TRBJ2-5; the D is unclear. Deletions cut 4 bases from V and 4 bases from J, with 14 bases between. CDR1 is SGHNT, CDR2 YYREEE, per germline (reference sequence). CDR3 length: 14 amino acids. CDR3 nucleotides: TGTGCCAGCAGCCCCAGTTGGTTTCGAGAGACCCAGTACTTC. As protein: CASSPSWFRETQYF.